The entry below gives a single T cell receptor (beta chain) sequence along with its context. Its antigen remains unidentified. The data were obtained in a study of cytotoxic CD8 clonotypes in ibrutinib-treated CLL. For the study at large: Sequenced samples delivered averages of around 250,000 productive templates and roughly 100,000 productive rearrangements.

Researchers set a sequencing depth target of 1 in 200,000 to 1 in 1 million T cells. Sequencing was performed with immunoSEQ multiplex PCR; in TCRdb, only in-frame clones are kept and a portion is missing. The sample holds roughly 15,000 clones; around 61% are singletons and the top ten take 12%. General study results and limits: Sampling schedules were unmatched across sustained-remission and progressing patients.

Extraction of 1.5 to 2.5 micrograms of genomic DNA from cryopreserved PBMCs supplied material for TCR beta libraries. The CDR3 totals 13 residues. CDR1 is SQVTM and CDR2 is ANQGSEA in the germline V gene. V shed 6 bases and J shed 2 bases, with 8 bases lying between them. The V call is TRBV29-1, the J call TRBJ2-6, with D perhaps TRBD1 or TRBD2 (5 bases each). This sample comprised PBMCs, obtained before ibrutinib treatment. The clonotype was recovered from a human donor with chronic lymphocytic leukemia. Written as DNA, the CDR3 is TGCAGCGTCAGGGACCCTGGGGCCAACGTCCTGACTTTC. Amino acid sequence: CSVRDPGANVLTF.